The 28 T cell receptor beta chains below were found in one sample sequenced in a study of OX40 agonist ivuxolimab in advanced cancers. The assay was immunoSEQ multiplex PCR, and TCRdb's table has in-frame clones only and misses some. Here the sample spans approximately 77,000 clones, 85% to 95% being singletons. The specimen was CD4+ or CD8+ T cells sorted from blood, collected in a trial of the OX40 agonist ivuxolimab. Source of these receptors: an adult with an advanced solid tumor such as melanoma, head and neck, liver or kidney cancer.

J is TRBJ1-5 and V is TRBV6-5; TRBD1 matches 7 bases. The junction had 5 bases not matched to a gene; V was cut back by 6 bases and J by 3 bases. Germline-derived CDR1 and CDR2 are MNHEY and SVGAGI. This CDR3 is built from 14 residues. CDR3 protein: CASSRDSSNQPQHF. The CDR3 DNA is TGTGCCAGCAGCCGGGACAGTTCCAATCAGCCCCAGCATTTT.

The CDR3 region has the DNA TGTGCCAGCAGTTACTCAGGGACACAATACTACGAGCAGTACTTC. Translated: CASSYSGTQYYEQYF. The chain employs TRBV6-6 and TRBJ2-7; D possibly corresponds to TRBD1 (6 bases). The germline V gene has CDR1 MNHNY and CDR2 SVGAGI (reference sequence). Trimming took 0 bases from V and 3 from J, leaving 12 bases between them. The CDR3 has 15 residues.

V usage is TRBV5-1 and J usage is TRBJ2-7; D unclear. Germline V gene sequence: CDR1 SGHRS, CDR2 YFSETQ. V lost 0 bases, J lost 0 bases, and 7 bases lay in between. CDR3 size: 14 residues. CDR3 sequence: CASSLAVSSYEQYF. The CDR3 coding sequence is TGCGCCAGCAGCTTGGCGGTCAGCTCCTACGAGCAGTACTTC.

V and J are TRBV5-1 and TRBJ2-1, with 8 bases identical to TRBD2. The ends lost 3 bases at V and 0 bases at J; junction bases unmatched: 2. Germline CDR1 SGHRS, CDR2 YFSETQ. The length of the CDR3 is 15 residues. CDR3 amino acids: CASSSSGSSYNEQFF. The CDR3 DNA is TGCGCCAGCAGCTCAAGCGGGAGCTCCTACAATGAGCAGTTCTTC.

The rearrangement joins TRBV10-1 to TRBJ2-7; possible D gene TRBD2, 5 bases. The CDR3 contains 13 residues. V lost 9 bases to trimming and J lost 3 bases, with 15 bases between them. CDR1 WNHNN and CDR2 SYGVQD come from the germline V gene (reference sequence). The CDR3 sequence is CAREDGDRYEQYF. The CDR3 DNA sequence: TGCGCCAGAGAGGACGGGGATCGCTACGAGCAGTACTTC.

Only one count was recorded for this clone. The chain has TRBV19 and TRBJ2-7; D might be TRBD2 (5 bases). V shed 5 bases and J shed 4 bases, with 15 bases lying between them. The CDR3 loop spans 14 amino acids. Germline lookup yields CDR1 LNHDA and CDR2 SQIVND (reference sequence). The CDR3 is CASSDRSGYYEQYF. In DNA, the CDR3 is TGTGCCAGTAGTGATCGAAGCGGTTATTACGAGCAGTACTTC.

This chain links TRBV27 with TRBJ2-1, with TRBD2 identical over 8 bases. The germline CDR1 and CDR2 sequences are MNHEY and SMNVEV (reference sequence). The trim removed 5 bases at V and 0 bases at J, leaving 0 bases unmatched. This CDR3 is built from 14 residues. In DNA form, the CDR3 reads TGTGCCAGCAGTAGCGGGAGCTCCTACAATGAGCAGTTCTTC. This sequence encodes CASSSGSSYNEQFF.

The J gene is TRBJ2-5, the V gene TRBV18; 8 bases are shared with TRBD2. This CDR3 spans 14 amino acids. Trimming at V came to 3 bases and at J to 5 bases, leaving 5 bases not matched to a gene. From germline, CDR1 is KGHSH and CDR2 LQKENI. The CDR3 sequence is CASSPSGKTETQYF. The CDR3 region has the DNA TGTGCCAGCTCACCTAGCGGGAAGACCGAGACCCAGTACTTC.

V usage is TRBV19 and J usage is TRBJ1-2; TRBD1 matches at 7 bases. CDR3 length: 15 amino acids. Per the germline V gene, CDR1 is LNHDA and CDR2 is SQIVND (reference sequence). V was pared by 4 bases and J by 2 bases, with 7 bases of the junction left unmatched. The CDR3 DNA sequence: TGTGCCAGTAGTACCAACACACAGGGGAACTATGGCTACACCTTC. It yields the protein CASSTNTQGNYGYTF.

The chain couples TRBV6-5 to TRBJ1-1; TRBD1 matches at 8 bases. The germline V gene encodes CDR1 MNHEY and CDR2 SVGAGI. The ends lost 2 bases at V and 9 bases at J; junction bases unmatched: 8. The CDR3 extends over 14 amino acids. This CDR3 reads CASSYDRGQAKAFF. The CDR3 DNA is TGTGCCAGCAGTTACGACCGGGGACAGGCTAAAGCTTTCTTT.

This clone has only one observation. The V gene is TRBV7-2, the J gene TRBJ2-7; 12 nucleotides line up with TRBD2. Germline CDR1 and CDR2: SGHTA and FQGNSA. V dropped 4 bases and J dropped 7; count of bases not matched to a gene: 17. The CDR3 has 18 residues. CDR3 bases: TGTGCCAGCAGCTCTGGGGCTAGCGGGAGGGCAGGGGCGGAGGAGCAGTACTTC. Translating it yields CASSSGASGRAGAEEQYF.

V gene TRBV5-4 combines with J gene TRBJ2-3, with 10 positions matching TRBD1. The CDR3 has 14 amino acids. Germline CDR1 SGHNT, CDR2 YYREEE (reference sequence). V trimming: 8 bases; J trimming: 5 bases; junction bases outside the gene matches: 8. The CDR3 sequence: CASSGQGFGDTQYF. CDR3 in DNA: TGTGCCAGTTCGGGACAGGGGTTTGGAGATACGCAGTATTTT.

This clone has more than one count but fewer than ten. V and J are TRBV5-1 and TRBJ2-5; D might be TRBD2 (6 bases). V lost 9 bases and J 4 bases, leaving 13 bases between the germline ends. The CDR3 covers 12 residues. The germline V gene encodes CDR1 SGHRS and CDR2 YFSETQ. The CDR3 DNA reads TGCGCCACCAGGTCGGAGGGAGAGACCCAGTACTTC. Encoded protein: CATRSEGETQYF.

This clone is deemed medium-sized. The V and J genes are TRBV29-1 and TRBJ2-5; tentatively, D is TRBD1 (5 bases). V shed 5 bases and J shed 5 bases, with 12 bases lying between them. The length of the CDR3 is 12 residues. Germline V gene data show CDR1 as SQVTM and CDR2 as ANQGSEA. The CDR3 here is CSVWQGDETQYF. The CDR3 coding sequence is TGCAGCGTTTGGCAGGGCGACGAGACCCAGTACTTC.

This chain connects TRBV5-5 to TRBJ2-6, with unresolved D. Germline-derived CDR1 and CDR2 are SGHKS and YYEKEE (reference sequence). V lost 0 bases, J lost 3 bases, and 10 bases lay in between. CDR3 size: 16 residues. DNA of the CDR3: TGTGCCAGCAGCTTGGCCGGTAGAGATGGGGCCAACGTCCTGACTTTC. Its translation: CASSLAGRDGANVLTF.

The V and J genes are TRBV5-1 and TRBJ2-3, with D perhaps assigned TRBD1 or TRBD2 (6 bases each). The V and J ends lost 0 bases and 0 bases respectively, with 11 bases between them. Germline lookup yields CDR1 SGHRS and CDR2 YFSETQ. The length of the CDR3 is 16 residues. CDR3 nucleotides: TGCGCCAGCAGCTTGGCCGAAGGGGGGAGCACAGATACGCAGTATTTT. This translates into CASSLAEGGSTDTQYF. Complete variable domain (other parts from reference TRBV5-1 and TRBJ2-3): KAGVTQTPRYLIKTRGQQVTLSCSPISGHRSVSWYQQTPGQGLQFLFEYFSETQRNKGNFPGRFSGRQFSNSRSEMNVSTLELGDSALYLCASSLAEGGSTDTQYFGPGTRLTVL.

The gene calls are TRBV28 and TRBJ2-1, with 9 bases matching TRBD1. V lost 4 bases to trimming and J lost 5 bases; unmatched junction nucleotides: 6. This CDR3 has 15 amino acids. Germline assignment: CDR1 MDHEN and CDR2 SYDVKM. The CDR3 DNA follows: TGTGCCAGCAGTTCCCCCGGGACAGGGCACAATGAGCAGTTCTTC. This encodes CASSSPGTGHNEQFF. Complete variable domain (other parts from reference TRBV28 and TRBJ2-1): DVKVTQSSRYLVKRTGEKVFLECVQDMDHENMFWYRQDPGLGLRLIYFSYDVKMKEKGDIPEGYSVSREKKERFSLILESASTNQTSMYLCASSSPGTGHNEQFFGPGTRLTVL.

The CDR3 DNA is TGCGCCAGCAGCCCGGACAGTTACTCTGGAAACACCATATATTTT. The encoded protein is CASSPDSYSGNTIYF. J is TRBJ1-3 and V is TRBV5-1; a possible D gene is TRBD1 (6 bases). Germline CDR1 is SGHRS and CDR2 is YFSETQ. This CDR3 is built from 15 residues. V was trimmed by 4 bases and J by 0 bases, leaving 11 bases between them.

The chain joins TRBV9 to TRBJ1-4; 9 nucleotides agree with TRBD1. Unmatched junction bases numbered 4, after V lost 0 bases and J lost 7 bases. CDR3 length: 15 amino acids. The V gene's germline CDR1 is SGDLS and CDR2 YYNGEE. The CDR3 region is CASSVVGTGLEKLFF. CDR3 nucleotide sequence: TGTGCCAGCAGCGTAGTCGGGACAGGGCTTGAAAAACTGTTTTTT.

This chain uses TRBV15 with TRBJ2-7; the match to TRBD2 covers 11 bases. Germline assignment: CDR1 LNHNV and CDR2 YYDKDF (reference sequence). Trimming cost V 1 base and J 5 bases; bases outside gene matches: 4. This CDR3 has 15 residues. The CDR3 DNA sequence: TGTGCCACCAGCAGAGTAGCTAGCGGGAGGAACGAGCAGTACTTC. Translation gives CATSRVASGRNEQYF.

The chain has TRBV6-1 and TRBJ1-5; 7 positions match TRBD1. The V segment lost 6 bases and the J segment 3 bases; nucleotides outside the gene matches: 8. From germline, CDR1 is MNHNS and CDR2 SASEGT. The CDR3 has 15 amino acids. CDR3 nucleotide sequence: TGTGCCAGCAGCCTCGCGCAGGGGGACAATCAGCCCCAGCATTTT. This gives the protein CASSLAQGDNQPQHF.

This chain connects TRBV7-8 to TRBJ2-1; D is ambiguous. The CDR3 sequence is 12 residues long. Deletions cut 5 bases from V and 5 bases from J, with 7 bases between. Per germline, CDR1 SGHVS and CDR2 FQNEAQ. The CDR3 protein is CASSLRDNEQFF. In DNA form, the CDR3 reads TGTGCCAGCAGCCTACGAGACAATGAGCAGTTCTTC.

The V gene is TRBV28, the J gene TRBJ2-7, with D possibly called TRBD1 or TRBD2 (5 bases each). Germline CDR1 MDHEN, CDR2 SYDVKM. The CDR3 has 15 amino acids. Trimming removed 1 base at V and 1 base at J, with 11 bases between. CDR3 DNA sequence: TGTGCCAGCAGTTTATTGGGACCGGGGTCCTACGAGCAGTACTTC. It is translated as CASSLLGPGSYEQYF. The complete variable domain, with remaining parts taken from reference TRBV28 and TRBJ2-7, reads DVKVTQSSRYLVKRTGEKVFLECVQDMDHENMFWYRQDPGLGLRLIYFSYDVKMKEKGDIPEGYSVSREKKERFSLILESASTNQTSMYLCASSLLGPGSYEQYFGPGTRLTVT.

This clone was observed once. The V gene is TRBV5-1, the J gene TRBJ2-3; 12 bases align to TRBD1. V lost 0 bases, J lost 6 bases, and 11 bases stayed unmatched. Per germline, CDR1 SGHRS and CDR2 YFSETQ. The CDR3 totals 18 residues. CDR3 sequence reads: CASSLVPPGQGAGDTQYF. In nucleotides, the CDR3 is TGCGCCAGCAGCTTGGTTCCTCCGGGACAGGGGGCTGGGGATACGCAGTATTTT.

The gene calls are TRBV29-1 and TRBJ2-1, with 7 bases identical to TRBD2. The CDR3 totals 14 residues. Germline-derived CDR1 and CDR2 are SQVTM and ANQGSEA. Unmatched junction bases numbered 5, after V lost 1 base and J lost 5 bases. CDR3 nucleotides: TGCAGCGTTGAAGGTGGCCTAGCGGACAATGAGCAGTTCTTC. Residues: CSVEGGLADNEQFF.

This rearrangement joins TRBV9 to TRBJ2-3; D not certain. The CDR3 spans 15 residues. The germline gives CDR1 SGDLS, CDR2 YYNGEE. V was clipped by 0 bases and J by 4 bases, with 12 bases between them. In DNA form, the CDR3 reads TGTGCCAGCAGCGTAGAGCCCAGGATCCCAGATACGCAGTATTTT. Translating it yields CASSVEPRIPDTQYF.

The chain is built from TRBV6-5 and TRBJ1-5; tentatively, D is TRBD1 (6 bases). Per germline, CDR1 MNHEY and CDR2 SVGAGI. Trimming removed 5 bases at V and 3 bases at J, with 11 bases between. This CDR3 region has 14 residues. CDR3: CASSKGQTNQPQHF. The CDR3 DNA follows: TGTGCCAGCAGTAAAGGACAGACCAATCAGCCCCAGCATTTT.

The chain uses TRBV10-3 and TRBJ2-7; the D is unclear. The CDR3 has 14 residues. Per the germline V gene, CDR1 is ENHRY and CDR2 is SYGVKD. The V gene lost 2 bases and the J gene lost 5 bases, with 13 bases spanning the gap. CDR3 sequence reads: CAISESGFGDEQYF. CDR3 bases: TGTGCCATCAGTGAGAGTGGGTTCGGCGACGAGCAGTACTTC.